This TCR beta chain was identified in a study of shared T cell receptors in the human thymus. Measured with immunoSEQ multiplex PCR; TCRdb has only the in-frame clones, and not every one. The sample contains hundreds of thousands of clones, roughly 85% of which appear only once. V was cut by 3 bases and J by 0 bases, with 6 bases left in between. The CDR3 has 14 residues. The germline gives CDR1 MNHEY, CDR2 SMNVEV (reference sequence). These data are also associated with another study on human thymus T cells.

The chain recombines TRBV27 with TRBJ1-5, with no clear D. Sequenced: thymocytes. The clonotype was recovered from a girl under three years old with a congenital heart defect. This CDR3 reads CASSFSSSNQPQHF. CDR3 bases: TGTGCCAGCAGTTTTAGTAGTAGCAATCAGCCCCAGCATTTT.